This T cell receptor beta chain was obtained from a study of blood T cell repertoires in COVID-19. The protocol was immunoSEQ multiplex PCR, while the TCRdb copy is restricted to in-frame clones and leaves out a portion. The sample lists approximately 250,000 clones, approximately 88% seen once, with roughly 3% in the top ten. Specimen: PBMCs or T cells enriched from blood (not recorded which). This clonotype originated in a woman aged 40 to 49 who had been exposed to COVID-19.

In DNA, the CDR3 is TGTGCCAGCAGTTCCCGCGGAGCACCGAACACTGAAGCTTTCTTT. The encoded protein is CASSSRGAPNTEAFF. The rearrangement links TRBV28 to TRBJ1-1, with no clear D. V was pared by 4 bases and J by 1 base, with 13 bases between. Germline V gene sequence: CDR1 MDHEN, CDR2 SYDVKM. This CDR3 has 15 residues.